The sequence of this TCR beta chain was determined in a study of graft-versus-host responses after intestinal transplantation. The overall study: Recipients got multivisceral, liver-intestinal, or isolated intestinal transplants. Recipients uniformly received anti-thymocyte globulin induction, followed by tacrolimus and steroids for roughly three years.

Profiling relied on immunoSEQ multiplex PCR, and the TCRdb table lists in-frame clones only, not all of them. Among more than 85,000 clones, roughly 80% were seen once, and the ten largest hold 0.65% to 0.85%. As for this clone: Its antigen is as yet unknown.

This receptor was taken from a human donor who received an intestinal transplant. This sample comprised unstimulated CD4+ T cells sorted from spleen or lymph node cells, obtained before intestinal transplant.

The CDR3: CASSTRLAGIETQYF. The CDR3 bases are TGTGCCAGCAGCACCAGACTAGCGGGAATCGAGACCCAGTACTTC. The chain links TRBV7-9 to TRBJ2-5, with TRBD2 matching 11 bases. Trimming cost V 5 bases and J 5 bases; bases outside gene matches: 7. The CDR3 totals 15 residues. Germline V gene lookup returns CDR1 SEHNR and CDR2 FQNEAQ (reference sequence).